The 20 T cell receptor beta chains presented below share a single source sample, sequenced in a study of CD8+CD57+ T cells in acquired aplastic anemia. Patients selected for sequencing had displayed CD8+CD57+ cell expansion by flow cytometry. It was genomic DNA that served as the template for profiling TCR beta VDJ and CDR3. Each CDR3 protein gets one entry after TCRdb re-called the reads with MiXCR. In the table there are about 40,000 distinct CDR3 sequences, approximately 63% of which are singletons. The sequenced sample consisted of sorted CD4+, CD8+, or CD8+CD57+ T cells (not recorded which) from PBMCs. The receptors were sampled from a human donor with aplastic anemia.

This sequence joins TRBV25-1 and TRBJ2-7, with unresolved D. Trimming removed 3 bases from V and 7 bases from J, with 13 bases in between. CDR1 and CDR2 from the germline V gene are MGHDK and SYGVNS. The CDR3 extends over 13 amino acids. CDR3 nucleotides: TGTGCCAGCAGTGAGGGCTTTGGTGGGGAGCAGTACTTC. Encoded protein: CASSEGFGGEQYF.

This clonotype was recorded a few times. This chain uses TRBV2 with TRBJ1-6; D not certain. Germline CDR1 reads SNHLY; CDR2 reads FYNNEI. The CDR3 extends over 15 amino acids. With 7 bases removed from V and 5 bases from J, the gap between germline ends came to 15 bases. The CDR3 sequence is CASNLQRLDNSPLHF. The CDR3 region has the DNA TGTGCCAGCAACCTACAGCGTTTGGATAATTCACCCCTCCACTTT.

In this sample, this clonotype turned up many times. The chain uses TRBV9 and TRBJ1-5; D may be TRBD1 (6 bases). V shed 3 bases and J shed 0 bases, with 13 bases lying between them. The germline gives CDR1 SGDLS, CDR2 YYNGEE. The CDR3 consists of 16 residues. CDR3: CASSEGGVYSNQPQHF. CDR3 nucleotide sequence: TGTGCCAGCAGCGAGGGGGGGGTTTATAGCAATCAGCCCCAGCATTTT.

This CDR3 is CSALLGRSTQETQYF. CDR3 nucleotide sequence: TGCAGTGCCCTTCTTGGACGGTCCACCCAGGAGACCCAGTACTTC. This rearrangement joins TRBV20-1 to TRBJ2-5; D gene uncertain. With 6 bases removed from V and 5 bases from J, the gap between germline ends came to 22 bases. Germline-derived CDR1 and CDR2 are DFQATT and SNEGSKA (reference sequence). The CDR3 is made up of 15 amino acids.

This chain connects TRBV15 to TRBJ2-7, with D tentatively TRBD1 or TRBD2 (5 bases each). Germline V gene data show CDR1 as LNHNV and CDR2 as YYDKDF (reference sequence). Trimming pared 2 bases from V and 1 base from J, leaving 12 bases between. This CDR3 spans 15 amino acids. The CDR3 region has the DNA TGTGCCACCAGCAGACAAATTGGGGGTTCCTACGAGCAGTACTTC. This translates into CATSRQIGGSYEQYF.

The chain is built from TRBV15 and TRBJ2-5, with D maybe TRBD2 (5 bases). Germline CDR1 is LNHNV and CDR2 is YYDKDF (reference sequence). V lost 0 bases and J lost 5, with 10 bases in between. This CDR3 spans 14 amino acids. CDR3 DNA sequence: TGTGCCACCAGCAGAGAGGTCCCGGGGGAGACCCAGTACTTC. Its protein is CATSREVPGETQYF.

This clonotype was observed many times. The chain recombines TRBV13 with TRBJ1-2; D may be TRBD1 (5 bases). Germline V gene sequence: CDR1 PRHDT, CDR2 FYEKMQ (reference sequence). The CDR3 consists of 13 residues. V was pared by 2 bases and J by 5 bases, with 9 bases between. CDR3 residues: CASSLQGGYGYTF. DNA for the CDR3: TGTGCCAGCAGCTTACAGGGTGGTTATGGCTACACCTTC.

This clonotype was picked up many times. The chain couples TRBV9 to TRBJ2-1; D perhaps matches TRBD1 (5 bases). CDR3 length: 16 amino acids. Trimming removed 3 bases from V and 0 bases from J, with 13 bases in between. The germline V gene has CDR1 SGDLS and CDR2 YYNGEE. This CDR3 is CASSGATGFSYNEQFF. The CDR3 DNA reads TGTGCCAGCAGCGGGGCAACAGGTTTCTCCTACAATGAGCAGTTCTTC.

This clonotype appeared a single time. CDR3 in amino acids: CSQRQNTEAFF. In DNA form, the CDR3 reads TGCAGCCAACGACAGAACACTGAAGCTTTCTTT. The rearrangement links TRBV29-1 to TRBJ1-1; D gene unclear. CDR3 length: 11 amino acids. The V end was cut by 8 bases, the J end by 1 base, with 8 bases between. Germline lookup yields CDR1 SQVTM and CDR2 ANQGSEA.

The CDR3 sequence is CASSIGQGNQPQHF. The CDR3 bases are TGTGCCAGCAGCATTGGACAGGGGAATCAGCCCCAGCATTTT. The V and J genes are TRBV2 and TRBJ1-5; 9 positions match TRBD1. J lost 4 bases, V lost 6 bases, and 4 bases had no gene match. Germline V gene data show CDR1 as SNHLY and CDR2 as FYNNEI. This CDR3 has 14 amino acids.

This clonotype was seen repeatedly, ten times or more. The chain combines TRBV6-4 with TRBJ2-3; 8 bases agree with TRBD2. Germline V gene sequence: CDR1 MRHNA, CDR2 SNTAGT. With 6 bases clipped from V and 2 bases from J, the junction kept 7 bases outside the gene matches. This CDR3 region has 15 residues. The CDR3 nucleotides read TGTGCCAGCAGCCCTAAAGCGGGGGACACAGATACGCAGTATTTT. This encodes CASSPKAGDTDTQYF.

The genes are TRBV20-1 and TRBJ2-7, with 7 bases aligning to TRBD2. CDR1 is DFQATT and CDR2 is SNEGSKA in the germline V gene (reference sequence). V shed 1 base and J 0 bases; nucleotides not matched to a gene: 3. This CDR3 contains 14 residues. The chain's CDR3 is CSARVRGSSYEQYF. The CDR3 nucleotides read TGCAGTGCTAGAGTGCGGGGGAGCTCCTACGAGCAGTACTTC.

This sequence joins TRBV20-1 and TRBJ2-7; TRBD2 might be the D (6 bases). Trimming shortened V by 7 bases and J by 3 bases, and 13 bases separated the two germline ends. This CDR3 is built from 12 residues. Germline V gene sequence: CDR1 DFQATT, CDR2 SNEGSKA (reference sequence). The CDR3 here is CSGVRGGYEQYF. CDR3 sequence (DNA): TGCAGTGGAGTTCGGGGAGGCTACGAGCAGTACTTC.

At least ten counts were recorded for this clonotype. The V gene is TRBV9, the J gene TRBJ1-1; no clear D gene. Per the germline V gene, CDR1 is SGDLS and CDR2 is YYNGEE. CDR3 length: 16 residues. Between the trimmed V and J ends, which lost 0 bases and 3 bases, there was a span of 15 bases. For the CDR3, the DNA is TGTGCCAGCAGCGTAGCCCGGGGATATAGGGACACTGAAGCTTTCTTT. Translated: CASSVARGYRDTEAFF.

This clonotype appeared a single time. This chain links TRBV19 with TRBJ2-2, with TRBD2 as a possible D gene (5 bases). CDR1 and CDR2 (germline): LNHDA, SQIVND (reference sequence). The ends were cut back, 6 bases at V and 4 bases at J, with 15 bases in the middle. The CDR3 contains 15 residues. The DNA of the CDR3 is TGTGCCAGTAGATACGGGGTAATGGGCACCGGGGAGCTGTTTTTT. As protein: CASRYGVMGTGELFF.

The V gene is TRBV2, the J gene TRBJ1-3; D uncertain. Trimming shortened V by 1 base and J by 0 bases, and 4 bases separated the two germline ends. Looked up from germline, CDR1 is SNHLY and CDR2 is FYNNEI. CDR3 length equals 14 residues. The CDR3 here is CASSEDSSGNTIYF. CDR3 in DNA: TGTGCCAGCAGTGAAGACAGCTCTGGAAACACCATATATTTT.

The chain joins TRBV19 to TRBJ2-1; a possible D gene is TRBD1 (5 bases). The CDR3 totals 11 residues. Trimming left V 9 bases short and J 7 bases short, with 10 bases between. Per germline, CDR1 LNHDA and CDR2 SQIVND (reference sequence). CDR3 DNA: TGTGCCAGCAAGACAGCGAATGAGCAGTTCTTC. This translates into CASKTANEQFF.

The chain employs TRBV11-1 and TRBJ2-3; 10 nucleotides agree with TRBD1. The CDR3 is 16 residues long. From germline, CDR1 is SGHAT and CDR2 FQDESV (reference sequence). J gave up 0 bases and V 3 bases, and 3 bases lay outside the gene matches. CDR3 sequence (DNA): TGTGCCAGCAGCTTGGACAGGGGGGGGAGCACAGATACGCAGTATTTT. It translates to CASSLDRGGSTDTQYF.

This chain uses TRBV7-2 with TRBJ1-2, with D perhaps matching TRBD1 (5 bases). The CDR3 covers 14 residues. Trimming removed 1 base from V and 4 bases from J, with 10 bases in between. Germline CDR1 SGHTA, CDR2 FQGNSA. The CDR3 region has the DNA TGTGCCAGCAGCTTAGACAGGTCCGGCTATGGCTACACCTTC. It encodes CASSLDRSGYGYTF.

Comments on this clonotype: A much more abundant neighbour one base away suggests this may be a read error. CDR3 sequence (DNA): TGTGCCAGCAGCTTAATCGACGAGCGGTACTTC. Amino acid sequence: CASSLIDERYF. The rearrangement joins TRBV13 to TRBJ2-7; D uncertain. The CDR3 runs to 11 residues. Per germline, CDR1 PRHDT and CDR2 FYEKMQ (reference sequence).